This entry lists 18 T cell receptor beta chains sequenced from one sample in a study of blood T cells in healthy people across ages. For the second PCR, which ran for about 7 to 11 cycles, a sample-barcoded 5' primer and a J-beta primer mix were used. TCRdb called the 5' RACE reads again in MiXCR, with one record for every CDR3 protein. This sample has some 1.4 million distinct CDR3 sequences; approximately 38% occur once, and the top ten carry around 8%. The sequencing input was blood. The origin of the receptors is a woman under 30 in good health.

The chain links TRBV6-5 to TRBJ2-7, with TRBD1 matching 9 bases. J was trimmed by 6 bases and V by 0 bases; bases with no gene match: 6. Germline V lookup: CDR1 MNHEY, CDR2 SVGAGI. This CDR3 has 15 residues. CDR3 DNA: TGTGCCAGCAGTTACTCCGGGACAGGGACCTCCGAGCAGTACTTC. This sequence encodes CASSYSGTGTSEQYF.

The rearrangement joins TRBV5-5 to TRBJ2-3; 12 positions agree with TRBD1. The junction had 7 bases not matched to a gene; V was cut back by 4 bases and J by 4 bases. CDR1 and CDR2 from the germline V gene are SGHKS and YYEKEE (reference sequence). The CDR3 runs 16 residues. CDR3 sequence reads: CASSLRDRGRPDTQYF. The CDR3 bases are TGTGCCAGCAGCCTGAGGGACAGGGGGCGCCCAGATACGCAGTATTTT.

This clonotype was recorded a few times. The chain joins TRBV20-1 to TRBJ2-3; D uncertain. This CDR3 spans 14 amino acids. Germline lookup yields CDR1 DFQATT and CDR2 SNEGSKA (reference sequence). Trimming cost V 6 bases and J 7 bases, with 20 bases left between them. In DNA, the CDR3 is TGCAGTGCCGACGGACCCCGGGTAGTGTATACGCAGTATTTT. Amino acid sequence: CSADGPRVVYTQYF.

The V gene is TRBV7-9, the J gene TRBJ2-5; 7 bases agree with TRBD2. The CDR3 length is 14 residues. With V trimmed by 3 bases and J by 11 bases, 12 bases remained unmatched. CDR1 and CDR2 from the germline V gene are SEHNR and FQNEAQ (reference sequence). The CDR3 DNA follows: TGTGCCAGCAGCTTTCAGCGGGATTACAATGAGCAGTACTTC. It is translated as CASSFQRDYNEQYF.

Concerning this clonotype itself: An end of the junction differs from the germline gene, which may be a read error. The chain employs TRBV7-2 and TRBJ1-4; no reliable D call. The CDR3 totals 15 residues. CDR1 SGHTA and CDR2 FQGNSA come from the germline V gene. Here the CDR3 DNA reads TGTGCCAGCAGCAGGGCCCTCACAACTAATGACAAACTGTTTTTT. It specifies CASSRALTTNDKLFF.

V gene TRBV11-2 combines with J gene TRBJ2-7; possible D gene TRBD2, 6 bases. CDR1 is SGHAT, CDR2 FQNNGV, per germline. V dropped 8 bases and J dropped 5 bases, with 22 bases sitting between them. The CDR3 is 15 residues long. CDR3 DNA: TGTGCCAGCTGGGACCTGTCGGGAGCTTTGGACGAGCAGTACTTC. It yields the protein CASWDLSGALDEQYF.

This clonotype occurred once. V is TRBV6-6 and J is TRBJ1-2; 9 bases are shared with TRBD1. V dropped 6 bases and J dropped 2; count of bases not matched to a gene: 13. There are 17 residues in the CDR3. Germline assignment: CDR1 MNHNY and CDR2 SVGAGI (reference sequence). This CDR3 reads CASSLGGGGTGNYGYTF. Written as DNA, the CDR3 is TGTGCCAGCAGCCTCGGGGGAGGGGGGACAGGGAACTATGGCTACACCTTC.

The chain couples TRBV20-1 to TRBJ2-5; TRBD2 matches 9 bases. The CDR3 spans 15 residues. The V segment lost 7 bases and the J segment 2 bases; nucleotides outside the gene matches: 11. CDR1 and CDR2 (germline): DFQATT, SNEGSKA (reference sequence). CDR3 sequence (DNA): TGCAGTGTGTATGGCGGGGGGGCGGAGCAAGAGACCCAGTACTTC. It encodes CSVYGGGAEQETQYF.

CDR3 sequence (DNA): TGTGCCACCAGCAAAAGGGGCGAGCCGACGGTCAATGAGCAGTTCTTC. Its translation: CATSKRGEPTVNEQFF. The chain links TRBV15 to TRBJ2-1; possibly TRBD1 for D (5 bases). The CDR3 contains 16 residues. V lost 4 bases to trimming and J lost 6 bases, with 19 bases between them. Looked up from germline, CDR1 is LNHNV and CDR2 is YYDKDF (reference sequence).

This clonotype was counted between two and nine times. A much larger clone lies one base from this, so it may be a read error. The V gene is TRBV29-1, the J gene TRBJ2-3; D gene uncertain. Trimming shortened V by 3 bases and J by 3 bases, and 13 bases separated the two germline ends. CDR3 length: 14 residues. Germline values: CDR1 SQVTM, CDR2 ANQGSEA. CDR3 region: CSVDWQVGTDTQYF. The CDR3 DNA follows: TGCAGCGTTGATTGGCAGGTGGGGACAGATACGCAGTATTTT.

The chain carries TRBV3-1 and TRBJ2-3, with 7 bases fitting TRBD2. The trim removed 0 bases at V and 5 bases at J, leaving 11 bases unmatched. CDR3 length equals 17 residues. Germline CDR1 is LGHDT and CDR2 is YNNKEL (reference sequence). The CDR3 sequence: CASSQDPQAGAEDTQYF. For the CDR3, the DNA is TGTGCCAGCAGCCAAGATCCCCAGGCGGGAGCTGAAGATACGCAGTATTTT.

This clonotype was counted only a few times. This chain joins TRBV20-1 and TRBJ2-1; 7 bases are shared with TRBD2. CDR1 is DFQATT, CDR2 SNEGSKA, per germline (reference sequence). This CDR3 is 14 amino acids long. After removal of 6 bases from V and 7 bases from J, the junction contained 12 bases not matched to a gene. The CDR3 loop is CSANKAGLPNEQFF. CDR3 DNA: TGCAGTGCCAATAAAGCGGGACTACCGAATGAGCAGTTCTTC.

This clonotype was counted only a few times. The CDR3 DNA follows: TGTGCCTGGAGTAACGGGGAGACCCAGTACTTC. It codes for CAWSNGETQYF. The chain has TRBV30 and TRBJ2-7; D unclear. TRBJ2-5 matches the DNA end more closely, so the J call is doubtful. This CDR3 has 11 residues. The V gene's germline CDR1 is GTSNPN and CDR2 SVGIG (reference sequence).

The CDR3 is CASSYTQTLGNTIYF. CDR3 nucleotide sequence: TGTGCCAGCAGTTACACCCAAACCCTGGGAAACACCATATATTTT. This sequence joins TRBV6-6 and TRBJ1-3, with D hard to call. The V end was cut by 2 bases, the J end by 4 bases, with 12 bases between. Germline CDR1 and CDR2: MNHNY and SVGAGI (reference sequence). The CDR3 length is 15 residues.

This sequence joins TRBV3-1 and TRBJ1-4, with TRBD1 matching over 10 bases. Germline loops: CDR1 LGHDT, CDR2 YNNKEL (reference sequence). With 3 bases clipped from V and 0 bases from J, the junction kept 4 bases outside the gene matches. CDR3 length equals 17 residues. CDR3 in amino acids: CASSQNGQGATNEKLFF. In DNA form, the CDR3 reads TGTGCCAGCAGCCAGAACGGACAGGGGGCAACTAATGAAAAACTGTTTTTT.

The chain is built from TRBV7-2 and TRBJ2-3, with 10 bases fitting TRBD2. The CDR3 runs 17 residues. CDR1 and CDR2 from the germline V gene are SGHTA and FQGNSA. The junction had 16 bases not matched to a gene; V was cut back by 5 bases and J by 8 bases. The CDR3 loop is CASSGTAGSGGAGTQYF. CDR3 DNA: TGTGCCAGCAGCGGCACAGCGGGAAGCGGGGGGGCCGGTACGCAGTATTTT.

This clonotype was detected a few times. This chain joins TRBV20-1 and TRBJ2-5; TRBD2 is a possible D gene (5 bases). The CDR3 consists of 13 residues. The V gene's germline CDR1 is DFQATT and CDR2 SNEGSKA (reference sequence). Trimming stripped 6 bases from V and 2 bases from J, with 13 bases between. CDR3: CSAPPSGQETQYF. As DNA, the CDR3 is TGCAGTGCGCCCCCGAGCGGTCAAGAGACCCAGTACTTC.

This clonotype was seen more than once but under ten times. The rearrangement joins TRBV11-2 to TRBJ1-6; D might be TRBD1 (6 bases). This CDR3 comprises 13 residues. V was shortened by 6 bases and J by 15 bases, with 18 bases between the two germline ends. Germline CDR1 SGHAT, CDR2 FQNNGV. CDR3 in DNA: TGTGCCAGCAGTCCCTCCGGGGGCTTAGGCCTCCACTTT. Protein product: CASSPSGGLGLHF.